This T cell receptor (beta chain) was identified during a study of Ad26.COV2.S vaccination and SARS-CoV-2 variants. Looking at the study overall: Once or twice, 56 days apart, Ad26.COV2.S was delivered intramuscularly.

In regard to this clone: What it binds is unknown.

Assay: immunoSEQ multiplex PCR; the TCRdb copy retains only in-frame clones and omits some. The data hold 300,000 to 400,000 clones, with around 87% observed a single time. Findings of the study overall: Analyses of TCR breadth and depth may have underestimated total T cell responses. CD8+ and CD4+ T cells specific for spike reportedly responded with substantial breadth after vaccination.

The treatment denotes: roughly 20 received Ad26.COV2.S at low or high dose, single or two shots; about 5 received placebo; per-sample allocation not given. On day 63 after the first injection, vaccine and placebo recipients gave samples. Spike of the Wuhan-strain SARS-CoV-2 was expressed by an Ad26 vector, which formed the vaccine. Germline V gives CDR1 SGDLS, CDR2 YYNGEE. The CDR3 sequence is 16 residues long. The germline V and J ends were trimmed by 4 bases and 9 bases, with 20 bases remaining between them. The V gene is TRBV9, the J gene TRBJ1-6, with no clear D. The TCR comes from a person between 18 and 65 years old who received the Ad26.COV2.S COVID-19 vaccine or a placebo. The source material was peripheral blood, sampled in a trial of Ad26.COV2.S vaccine versus placebo. As DNA, the CDR3 is TGTGCCAGCAGCTCTTCGGAGGCTGTACGGTTTTCACCCCTCCACTTT. It codes for CASSSSEAVRFSPLHF.